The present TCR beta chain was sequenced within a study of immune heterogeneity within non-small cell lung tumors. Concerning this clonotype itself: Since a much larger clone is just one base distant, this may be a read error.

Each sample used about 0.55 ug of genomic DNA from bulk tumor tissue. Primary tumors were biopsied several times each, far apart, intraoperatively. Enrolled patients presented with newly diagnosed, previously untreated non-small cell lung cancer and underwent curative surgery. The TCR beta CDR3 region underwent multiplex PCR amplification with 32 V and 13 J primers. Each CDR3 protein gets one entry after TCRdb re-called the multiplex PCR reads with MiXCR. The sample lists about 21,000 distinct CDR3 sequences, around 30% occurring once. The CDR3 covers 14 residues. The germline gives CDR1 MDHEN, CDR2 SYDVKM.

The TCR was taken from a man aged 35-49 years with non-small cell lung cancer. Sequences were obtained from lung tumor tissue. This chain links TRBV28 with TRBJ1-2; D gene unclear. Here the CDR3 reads CASSMATPAYGCTF. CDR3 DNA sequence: TGTGCCAGCAGTATGGCCACTCCAGCCTATGGCTGCACCTTC.